This is a list of T cell receptor beta chains from one sample in a study of T cell clones after liver transplantation. Here immunoSEQ multiplex PCR was the method, and the copy in TCRdb shows in-frame clones only, minus some. The profile shows 85,000 to 130,000 clones, 82% of them singletons. The specimen comprised CD4+ T cells from blood, sampled before liver transplant. The receptors were gathered from a human donor who received a liver transplant. The CDR3 runs from the conserved cysteine through the conserved F or W. D genes are given only for firm matches. Clone size is given for some rows only: seen once, a few or many times, or a class if the clone is expanded.

TRBV6-4	NA	TRBJ2-1	NA	CASSRTPASSYNEQFF	TGTGCCAGCAGTCGGACTCCTGCCAGTTCCTACAATGAGCAGTTCTTC
TRBV10-3	NA	TRBJ2-4	NA	CAISGRQGIGKNIQYF	TGTGCCATCAGTGGGCGTCAGGGGATCGGCAAAAACATTCAGTACTTC
TRBV2	NA	TRBJ2-6	NA	CATTGPGANVLTF	TGTGCCACGACGGGACCCGGGGCCAACGTCCTGACTTTC
TRBV11-2	NA	TRBJ2-7	NA	CASSLDKAGTYEQYF	TGTGCCAGCAGCCTAGACAAGGCAGGGACCTACGAGCAGTACTTC
TRBV6-4	NA	TRBJ2-2	NA	CASSGESGGTGELFF	TGTGCCAGCAGTGGTGAAAGCGGTGGGACCGGGGAGCTGTTTTTT
TRBV7-9	NA	TRBJ1-5	NA	CASSRAGDGPQHF	TGTGCCAGCAGCCGTGCAGGGGACGGGCCCCAGCATTTT
TRBV27	NA	TRBJ2-2	once	CASRLRQGVGTGELFF	TGTGCCAGCAGGCTTCGACAAGGTGTCGGCACCGGGGAGCTGTTTTTT
TRBV6-5	TRBD1	TRBJ1-2	once	CASTDRGYGYTF	TGTGCCAGCACCGACAGGGGGTATGGCTACACCTTC
TRBV7-3	TRBD2	TRBJ2-1	few	CASNPVAGAPTPYNEQFF	TGTGCCAGCAACCCAGTAGCGGGCGCGCCCACCCCCTACAATGAGCAGTTCTTC
TRBV2	NA	TRBJ1-6	NA	CASRGGEGNSPLHF	TGTGCCAGCAGAGGCGGGGAGGGGAATTCACCCCTCCACTTT
TRBV7-9	TRBD1	TRBJ2-1	NA	CASSDRTGVNNEQFF	TGTGCCAGCAGCGACCGGACAGGGGTAAACAATGAGCAGTTCTTC
TRBV6-5	NA	TRBJ1-2	NA	CASSYSTVRGYTF	TGTGCCAGCAGTTACTCGACAGTTCGGGGCTACACCTTC
TRBV6-5	NA	TRBJ2-7	NA	CASSHAAEQYF	TGTGCCAGCAGCCACGCGGCCGAGCAGTACTTC
TRBV6-5	NA	TRBJ1-4	NA	CASSLTLSGEELFF	TGTGCCAGCAGTTTGACCTTATCTGGGGAGGAACTGTTTTTT
TRBV14	NA	TRBJ1-1	NA	CASSLFKAEAFF	TGTGCCAGCAGCCTGTTTAAGGCTGAAGCTTTCTTT
TRBV10-3	NA	TRBJ2-3	NA	CAIGQIPDTQYF	TGTGCCATCGGTCAGATTCCAGATACGCAGTATTTT
TRBV6-1	NA	TRBJ1-1	NA	CASSEGGGHTEAFF	TGTGCCAGCAGTGAAGGGGGTGGGCACACTGAAGCTTTCTTT
TRBV11-3	NA	TRBJ2-2	NA	CASSSYLTGELFF	TGTGCCAGCAGCTCATATCTCACCGGGGAGCTGTTTTTT
TRBV5-6	NA	TRBJ2-7	NA	CASSSEGEQYF	TGTGCCAGCAGCTCGGAAGGGGAGCAGTACTTC
TRBV5-1	NA	TRBJ1-4	NA	CASSLGGTTNEKLFF	TGCGCCAGCAGCTTGGGAGGGACAACTAATGAAAAACTGTTTTTT
TRBV7-2	NA	TRBJ1-1	NA	CASSRWTLNTEAFF	TGTGCCAGCAGCCGTTGGACGTTGAACACTGAAGCTTTCTTT
TRBV5-1	NA	TRBJ2-7	NA	CASTPANPLSYEQYF	TGCGCCAGCACCCCGGCGAATCCTCTCTCCTACGAGCAGTACTTC
TRBV5-6	NA	TRBJ2-5	NA	CASSLAGEQETQYF	TGTGCCAGCAGCTTGGCCGGCGAGCAAGAGACCCAGTACTTC
TRBV25-1	NA	TRBJ1-1	NA	CASRRDTAYTEAFF	TGTGCCAGCAGACGGGACACGGCATACACTGAAGCTTTCTTT
TRBV27	NA	TRBJ1-1	NA	CASSPSYTRTEAFF	TGTGCCAGCAGTCCATCTTATACTCGCACTGAAGCTTTCTTT
TRBV11-2	NA	TRBJ2-7	NA	CASSLVTEPGEQYF	TGTGCCAGCAGCTTAGTGACTGAGCCTGGCGAGCAGTACTTC
TRBV5-6	NA	TRBJ2-3	few	CASSTLLGTDTQYF	TGTGCCAGCAGCACCCTCCTTGGCACAGATACGCAGTATTTT
TRBV19	TRBD1	TRBJ2-5	NA	CASSTRQGRGETQYF	TGTGCCAGTAGTACCCGACAGGGTAGGGGGGAGACCCAGTACTTC
TRBV5-6	NA	TRBJ1-4	few	CASSSGSGEKLFF	TGTGCCAGCAGCTCCGGGAGCGGTGAAAAACTGTTTTTT
TRBV5-1	TRBD2	TRBJ2-2	NA	CASSLEGLAGVTGELFF	TGCGCCAGCAGCTTGGAGGGGCTAGCGGGAGTTACCGGGGAGCTGTTTTTT
TRBV5-6	TRBD2	TRBJ2-3	NA	CASSLLWGGRADTQYF	TGTGCCAGCAGCCTCCTCTGGGGAGGGAGGGCAGATACGCAGTATTTT
TRBV7-2	TRBD1	TRBJ1-5	few	CASSLAGTGSEPQHF	TGTGCCAGCAGCTTAGCCGGGACAGGGAGTGAGCCCCAGCATTTT